Below, 12 T cell receptor beta chains from the same sample are listed, as sequenced in a study of T cells in Graves' hyperthyroidism and ophthalmopathy. Researchers amplified the TCR beta CDR3 regions from RNA transcripts. RT-PCR in the first round (using the HTBI primer set) targeted the TCR CDR3. TCRdb re-called the multiplex PCR reads with MiXCR, one entry per CDR3 protein. Found here are hundreds of thousands of distinct CDR3 sequences, roughly 14% of them singletons; the top ten hold approximately 12%. Source material: blood. Receptor source: a woman between 50 and 59 years old with Graves' ophthalmopathy.

This clonotype has a count of ten or more. This rearrangement joins TRBV2 to TRBJ1-5; 10 bases fit TRBD1. V was pared by 8 bases and J by 0 bases, with 10 bases of the junction left unmatched. The CDR3 runs to 17 residues. Germline V gene sequence: CDR1 SNHLY, CDR2 FYNNEI. The DNA of the CDR3 is TGTGCCAGCCGAAGGGACCGGACAGGGGGTAGCAATCAGCCCCAGCATTTT. Its translation is CASRRDRTGGSNQPQHF.

In the case of this clonotype: This may be a read error: a much more frequent sequence differs by one nucleotide. The chain recombines TRBV7-2 with TRBJ1-5; 7 bases line up with TRBD1. Looked up from germline, CDR1 is SGHTA and CDR2 is FQGNSA. The CDR3 is 14 amino acids. The CDR3 sequence: CASSSPTGNRPQHF. In nucleotides, the CDR3 is TGTGCCAGCAGCTCACCGACAGGGAATCGGCCCCAGCATTTT. Combining the CDR3 with reference TRBV7-2 and TRBJ1-5 gives the whole variable domain GAGVSQSPSNKVTEKGKDVELRCDPISGHTALYWYRQSLGQGLEFLIYFQGNSAPDKSGLPSDRFSAERTGGSVSTLTIQRTQQEDSAVYLCASSSPTGNRPQHFGDGTRLSIL.

This clonotype was seen ten or more times. The CDR3 DNA follows: TGTGCCAGCAGTTTACGCGGGACCACAGAAAGCTCCTATAATTCACCCCTCCACTTT. Amino acid sequence: CASSLRGTTESSYNSPLHF. The chain joins TRBV12-3 or TRBV12-4 to TRBJ1-6; D is possibly TRBD1 (5 bases). Trimming removed 2 bases from V and 0 bases from J, with 17 bases in between. CDR3 length: 19 residues.

At least ten counts were recorded for this clonotype. The chain has TRBV15 and TRBJ2-1; TRBD1 matches at 9 bases. Losses at the gene ends were 5 bases for V and 9 bases for J; bases not matched to a gene: 11. Germline loops: CDR1 LNHNV, CDR2 YYDKDF (reference sequence). There are 15 residues in the CDR3. The CDR3 DNA is TGTGCCACCAGCGGGTCCGGGACAGGGAAGGGTGAGCAGTTCTTC. It specifies CATSGSGTGKGEQFF. The full variable domain, with the rest looked up from reference TRBV15 and TRBJ2-1, is DAMVIQNPRYQVTQFGKPVTLSCSQTLNHNVMYWYQQKSSQAPKLLFHYYDKDFNNEADTPDNFQSRRPNTSFCFLDIRSPGLGDTAMYLCATSGSGTGKGEQFFGPGTRLTVL.

The chain links TRBV19 to TRBJ2-7; TRBD2 matches 13 bases. V lost 5 bases to trimming and J lost 3 bases; unmatched junction nucleotides: 7. The CDR3 is made up of 16 amino acids. Germline loops: CDR1 LNHDA, CDR2 SQIVND (reference sequence). The CDR3 DNA reads as TGTGCCAGTAGTGCTGGACTAGCGGGAGTGGTCTACGAGCAGTACTTC. This translates into CASSAGLAGVVYEQYF. Combining the CDR3 with reference TRBV19 and TRBJ2-7 gives the whole variable domain DGGITQSPKYLFRKEGQNVTLSCEQNLNHDAMYWYRQDPGQGLRLIYYSQIVNDFQKGDIAEGYSVSREKKESFPLTVTSAQKNPTAFYLCASSAGLAGVVYEQYFGPGTRLTVT.

At least ten counts were recorded for this clonotype. This chain uses TRBV20-1 with TRBJ2-7; 11 bases are a match to TRBD2. The trim removed 5 bases at V and 2 bases at J, leaving 2 bases unmatched. The germline V gene encodes CDR1 DFQATT and CDR2 SNEGSKA (reference sequence). CDR3 length equals 13 residues. CDR3 DNA sequence: TGCAGTGCTGTGACTAGCGGGACCTACGAGCAGTACTTC. Its protein product is CSAVTSGTYEQYF.

This clonotype was counted a few times. The V and J genes are TRBV9 and TRBJ2-2; D remains ambiguous. Germline V CDR1 and CDR2: SGDLS, YYNGEE. The CDR3 runs to 14 residues. V lost 3 bases, J lost 3 bases, and 9 bases lay in between. This CDR3 is CASSAGPHTGELFF. In DNA, the CDR3 is TGTGCCAGCAGCGCCGGGCCTCACACCGGGGAGCTGTTTTTT.

With respect to this clonotype: A much more abundant neighbour one base away suggests this may be a read error. The CDR3 sequence: CAGSLLLAGGTEETQYF. In DNA form, the CDR3 reads TGTGCCGGCAGTCTGTTACTAGCGGGAGGGACCGAAGAGACCCAGTACTTC. This chain links TRBV28 with TRBJ2-5; 13 nucleotides agree with TRBD2. The germline gives CDR1 MDHEN, CDR2 SYDVKM. CDR3 length: 17 amino acids.

This clonotype was picked up many times. This chain uses TRBV3-1 with TRBJ1-2, with 8 bases aligning to TRBD1. Germline CDR1 is LGHDT and CDR2 is YNNKEL (reference sequence). The CDR3 length is 15 residues. Trimming took 0 bases from V and 4 from J; bases not matched to a gene: 4. The CDR3, as DNA: TGTGCCAGCAGCCAAGACAGGGGGCGCGCCTATGGCTACACCTTC. This encodes CASSQDRGRAYGYTF.

This clonotype was recorded many times. CDR3 region: CASSLYGTSGGYEQYF. Written as DNA, the CDR3 is TGTGCCAGCAGTTTATACGGGACTAGCGGAGGTTACGAGCAGTACTTC. This sequence joins TRBV28 and TRBJ2-7; 11 nucleotides agree with TRBD2. CDR3 length: 16 residues. CDR1 MDHEN and CDR2 SYDVKM come from the germline V gene. With V trimmed by 1 base and J by 4 bases, 6 bases remained unmatched.

In this sample, this clonotype turned up once. The V gene is TRBV11-2, the J gene TRBJ2-1; TRBD2 aligns across 7 bases. CDR1 is SGHAT and CDR2 is FQNNGV in the germline V gene. The CDR3 is 15 residues long. Germline trimming cut 1 base from V and 9 bases from J; bases unmatched to any gene: 9. CDR3 protein: CASSLGPQRGSEQFF. CDR3 in DNA: TGTGCCAGCAGCTTAGGTCCTCAGCGGGGAAGTGAGCAGTTCTTC.

This clonotype was seen at least ten times. The gene calls are TRBV7-2 and TRBJ1-2; D might be TRBD1 (5 bases). V was trimmed by 9 bases and J by 4 bases, leaving 18 bases between them. The CDR3 length is 14 residues. Germline V lookup: CDR1 SGHTA, CDR2 FQGNSA. The CDR3 is CASKNRGGIYGYTF. CDR3 DNA: TGTGCCAGTAAAAACCGCGGGGGAATCTATGGCTACACCTTC.